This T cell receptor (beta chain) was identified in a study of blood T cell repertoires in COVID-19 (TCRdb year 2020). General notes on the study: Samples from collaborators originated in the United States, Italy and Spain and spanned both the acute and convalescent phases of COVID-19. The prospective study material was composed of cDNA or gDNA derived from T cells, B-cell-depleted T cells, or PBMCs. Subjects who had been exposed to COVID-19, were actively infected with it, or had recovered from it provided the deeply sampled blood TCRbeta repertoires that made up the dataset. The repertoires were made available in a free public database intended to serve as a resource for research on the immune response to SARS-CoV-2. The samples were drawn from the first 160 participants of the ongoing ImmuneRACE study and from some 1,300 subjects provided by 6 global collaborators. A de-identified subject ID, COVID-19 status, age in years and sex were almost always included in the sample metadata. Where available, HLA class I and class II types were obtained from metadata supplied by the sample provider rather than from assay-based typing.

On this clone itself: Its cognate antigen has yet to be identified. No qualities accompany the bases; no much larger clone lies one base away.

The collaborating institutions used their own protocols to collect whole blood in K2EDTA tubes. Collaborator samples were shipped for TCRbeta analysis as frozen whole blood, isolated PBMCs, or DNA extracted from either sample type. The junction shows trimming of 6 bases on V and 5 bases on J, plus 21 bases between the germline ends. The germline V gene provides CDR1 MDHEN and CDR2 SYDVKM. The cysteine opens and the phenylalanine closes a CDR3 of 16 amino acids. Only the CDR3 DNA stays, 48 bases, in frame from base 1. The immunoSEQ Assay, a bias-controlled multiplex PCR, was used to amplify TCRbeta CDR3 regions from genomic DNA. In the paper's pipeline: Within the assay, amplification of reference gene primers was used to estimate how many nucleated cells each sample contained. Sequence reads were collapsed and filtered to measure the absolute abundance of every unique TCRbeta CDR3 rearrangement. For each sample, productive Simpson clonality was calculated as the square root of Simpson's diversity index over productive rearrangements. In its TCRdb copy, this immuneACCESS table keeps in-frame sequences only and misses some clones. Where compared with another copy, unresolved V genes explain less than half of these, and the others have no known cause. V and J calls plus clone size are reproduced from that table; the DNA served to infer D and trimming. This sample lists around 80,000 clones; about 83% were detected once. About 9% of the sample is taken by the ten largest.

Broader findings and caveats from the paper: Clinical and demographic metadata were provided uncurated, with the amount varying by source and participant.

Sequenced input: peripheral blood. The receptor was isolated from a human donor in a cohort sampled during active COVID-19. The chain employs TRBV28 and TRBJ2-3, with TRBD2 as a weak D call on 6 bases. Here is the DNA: TGTGCCAGCAGAGGGCCGGGACTTCCCACATTAGATACGCAGTATTTT. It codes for CASRGPGLPTLDTQYF.